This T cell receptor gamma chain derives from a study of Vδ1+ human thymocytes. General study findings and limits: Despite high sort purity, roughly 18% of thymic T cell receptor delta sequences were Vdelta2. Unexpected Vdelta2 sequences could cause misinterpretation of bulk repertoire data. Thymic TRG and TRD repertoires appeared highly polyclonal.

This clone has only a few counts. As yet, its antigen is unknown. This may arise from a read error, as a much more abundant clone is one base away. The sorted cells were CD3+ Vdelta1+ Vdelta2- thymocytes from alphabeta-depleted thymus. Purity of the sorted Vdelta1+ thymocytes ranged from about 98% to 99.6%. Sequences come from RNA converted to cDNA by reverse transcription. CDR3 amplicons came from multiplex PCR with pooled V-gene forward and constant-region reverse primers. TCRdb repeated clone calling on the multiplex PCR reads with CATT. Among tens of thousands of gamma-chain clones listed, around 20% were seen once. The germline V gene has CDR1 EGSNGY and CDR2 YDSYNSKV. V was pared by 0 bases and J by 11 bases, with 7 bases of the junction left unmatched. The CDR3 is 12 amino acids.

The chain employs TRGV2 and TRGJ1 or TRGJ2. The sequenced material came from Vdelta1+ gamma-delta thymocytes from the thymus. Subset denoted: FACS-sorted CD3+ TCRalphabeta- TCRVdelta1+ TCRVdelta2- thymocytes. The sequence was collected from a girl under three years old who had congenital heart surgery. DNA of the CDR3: TGTGCCACCTGGGACGGGCGGGATCAGAAACTCTTT. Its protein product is CATWDGRDQKLF.